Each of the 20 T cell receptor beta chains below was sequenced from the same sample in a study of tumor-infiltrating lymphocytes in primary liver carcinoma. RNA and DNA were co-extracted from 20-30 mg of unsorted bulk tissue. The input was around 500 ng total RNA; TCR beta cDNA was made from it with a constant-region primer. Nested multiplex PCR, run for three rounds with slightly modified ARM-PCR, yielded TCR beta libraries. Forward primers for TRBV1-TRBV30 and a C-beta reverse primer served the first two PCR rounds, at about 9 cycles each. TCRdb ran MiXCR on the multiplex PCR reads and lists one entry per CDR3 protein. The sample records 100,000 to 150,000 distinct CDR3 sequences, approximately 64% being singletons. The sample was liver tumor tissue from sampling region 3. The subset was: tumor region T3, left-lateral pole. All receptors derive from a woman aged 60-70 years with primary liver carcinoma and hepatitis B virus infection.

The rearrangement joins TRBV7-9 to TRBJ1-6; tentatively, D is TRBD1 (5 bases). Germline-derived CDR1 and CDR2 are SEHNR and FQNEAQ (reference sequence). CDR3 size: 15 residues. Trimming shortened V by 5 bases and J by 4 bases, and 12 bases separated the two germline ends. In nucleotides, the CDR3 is TGTGCCAGCAGCGGTGGGGACGGTTATAATTCACCCCTCCACTTT. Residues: CASSGGDGYNSPLHF.

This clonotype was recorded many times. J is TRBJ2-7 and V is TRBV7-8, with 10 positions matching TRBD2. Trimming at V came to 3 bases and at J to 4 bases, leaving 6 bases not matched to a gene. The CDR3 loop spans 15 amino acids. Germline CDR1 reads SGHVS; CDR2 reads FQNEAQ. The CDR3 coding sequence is TGTGCCAGCAGCTTCCAAGCGGGAGGGGATTACGAGCAGTACTTC. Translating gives CASSFQAGGDYEQYF.

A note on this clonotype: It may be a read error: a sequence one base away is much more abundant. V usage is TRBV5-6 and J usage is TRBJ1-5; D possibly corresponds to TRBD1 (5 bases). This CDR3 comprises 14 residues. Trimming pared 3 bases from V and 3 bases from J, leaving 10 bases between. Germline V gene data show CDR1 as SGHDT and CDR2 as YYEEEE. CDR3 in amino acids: CASSSSGHNQPQHF. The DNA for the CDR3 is TGTGCCAGCAGCTCCTCGGGGCACAATCAGCCCCAGCATTTT. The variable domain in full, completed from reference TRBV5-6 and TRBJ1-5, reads DAGVTQSPTHLIKTRGQQVTLRCSPKSGHDTVSWYQQALGQGPQFIFQYYEEEERQRGNFPDRFSGHQFPNYSSELNVNALLLGDSALYLCASSSSGHNQPQHFGDGTRLSIL.

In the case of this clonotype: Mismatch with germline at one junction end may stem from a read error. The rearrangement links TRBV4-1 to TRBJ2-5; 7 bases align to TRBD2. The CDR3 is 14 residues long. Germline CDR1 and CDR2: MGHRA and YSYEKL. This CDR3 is CANSKRAREEAQYF. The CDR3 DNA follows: TGCGCCAACAGCAAGCGCGCCCGGGAGGAGGCCCAGTACTTC.

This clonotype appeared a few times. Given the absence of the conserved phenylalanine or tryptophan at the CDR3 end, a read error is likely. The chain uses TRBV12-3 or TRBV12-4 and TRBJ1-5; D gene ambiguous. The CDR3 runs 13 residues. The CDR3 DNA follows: TGTGCTAGCAGTTTCGGCGTCAATCAGCCCCAGCATTCT. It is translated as CASSFGVNQPQHS.

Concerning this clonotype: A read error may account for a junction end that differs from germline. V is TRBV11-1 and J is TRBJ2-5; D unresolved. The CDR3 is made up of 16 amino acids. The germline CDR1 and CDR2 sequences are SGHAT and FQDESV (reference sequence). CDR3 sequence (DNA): TGTGCCAGCAACTTTCTCGGCCCTGAACCTCAGGAGACCCAGTGCTTC. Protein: CASNFLGPEPQETQCF.

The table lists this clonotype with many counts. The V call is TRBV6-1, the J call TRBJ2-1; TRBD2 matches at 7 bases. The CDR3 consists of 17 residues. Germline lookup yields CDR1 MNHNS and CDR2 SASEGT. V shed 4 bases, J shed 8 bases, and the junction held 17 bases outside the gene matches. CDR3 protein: CASSVRGPSGPVDEQFF. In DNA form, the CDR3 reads TGTGCCAGCAGTGTTAGGGGACCTAGCGGTCCGGTGGATGAGCAGTTCTTC.

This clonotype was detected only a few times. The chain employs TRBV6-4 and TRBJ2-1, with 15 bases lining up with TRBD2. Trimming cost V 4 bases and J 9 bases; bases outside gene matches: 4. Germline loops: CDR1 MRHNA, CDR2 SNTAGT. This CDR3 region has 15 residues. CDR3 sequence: CASSAGLAGGTEQFF. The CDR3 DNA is TGTGCCAGCAGTGCGGGACTAGCGGGAGGAACTGAGCAGTTCTTC.

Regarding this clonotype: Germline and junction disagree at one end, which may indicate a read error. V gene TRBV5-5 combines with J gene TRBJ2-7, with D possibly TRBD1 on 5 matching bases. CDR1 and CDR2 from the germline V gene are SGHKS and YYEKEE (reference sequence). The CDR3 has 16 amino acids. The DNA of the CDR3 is TGTGCCAGCATCCTAACAGGTTCAGCGCTCTCCTACAAGCAGTACTTC. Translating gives CASILTGSALSYKQYF. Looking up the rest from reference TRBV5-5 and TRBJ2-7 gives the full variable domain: DAGVTQSPTHLIKTRGQQVTLRCSPISGHKSVSWYQQVLGQGPQFIFQYYEKEERGRGNFPDRFSARQFPNYSSELNVNALLLGDSALYLCASILTGSALSYKQYFGPGTRLTVT.

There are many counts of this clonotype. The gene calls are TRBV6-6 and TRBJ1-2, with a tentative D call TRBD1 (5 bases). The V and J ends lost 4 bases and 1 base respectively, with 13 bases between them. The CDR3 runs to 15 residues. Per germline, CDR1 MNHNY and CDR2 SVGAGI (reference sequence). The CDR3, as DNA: TGTGCCAGCAGTTCCAACTTGGGGGTTAACTATGGCTACACCTTC. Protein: CASSSNLGVNYGYTF.

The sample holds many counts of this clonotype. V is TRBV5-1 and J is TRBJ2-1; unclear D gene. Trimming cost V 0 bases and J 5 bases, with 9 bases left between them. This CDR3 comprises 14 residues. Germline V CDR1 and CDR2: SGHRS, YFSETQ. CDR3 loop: CASSLDALNNEQFF. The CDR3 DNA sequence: TGCGCCAGCAGCTTGGACGCCCTCAACAATGAGCAGTTCTTC.

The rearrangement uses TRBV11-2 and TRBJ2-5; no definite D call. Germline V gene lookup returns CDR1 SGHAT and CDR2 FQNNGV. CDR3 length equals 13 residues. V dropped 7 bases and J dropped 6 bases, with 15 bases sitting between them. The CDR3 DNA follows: TGTGCCAGCAACTATACAGTGGGGAAGACCCAGTACTTC. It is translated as CASNYTVGKTQYF.

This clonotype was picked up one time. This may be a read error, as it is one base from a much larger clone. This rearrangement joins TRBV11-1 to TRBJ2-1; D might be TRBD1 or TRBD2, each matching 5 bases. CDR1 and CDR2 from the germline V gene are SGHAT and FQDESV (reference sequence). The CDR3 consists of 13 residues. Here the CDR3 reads CASSSGPYNEQSF. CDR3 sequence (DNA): TGTGCCAGCAGCTCGGGACCATACAATGAGCAGTCCTTC. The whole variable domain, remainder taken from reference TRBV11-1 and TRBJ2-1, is EAEVAQSPRYKITEKSQAVAFWCDPISGHATLYWYRQILGQGPELLVQFQDESVVDDSQLPKDRFSAERLKGVDSTLKIQPAELGDSAMYLCASSSGPYNEQSFGPGTRLTVL.

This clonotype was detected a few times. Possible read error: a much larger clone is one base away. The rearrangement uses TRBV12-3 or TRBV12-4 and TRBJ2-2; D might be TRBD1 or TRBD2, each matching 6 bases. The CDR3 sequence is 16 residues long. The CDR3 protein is CASSLGYTRGTGGLFF. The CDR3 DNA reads TGTGCCAGCAGTTTAGGTTATACCAGGGGCACCGGGGGGCTGTTTTTT.

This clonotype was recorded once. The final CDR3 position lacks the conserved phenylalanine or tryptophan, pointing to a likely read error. The CDR3 region is CTSSPPSGANTGELFS. In nucleotides, the CDR3 is TGTACCAGCTCACCACCTAGCGGGGCGAACACCGGGGAGCTGTTTTCT. J is TRBJ2-2 and V is TRBV18, with TRBD2 matching 9 bases. The CDR3 is 16 residues long. In germline, CDR1 is KGHSH, CDR2 LQKENI.

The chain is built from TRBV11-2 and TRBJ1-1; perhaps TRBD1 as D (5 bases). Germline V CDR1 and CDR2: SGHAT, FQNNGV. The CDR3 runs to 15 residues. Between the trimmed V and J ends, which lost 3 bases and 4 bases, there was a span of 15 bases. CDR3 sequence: CASSFRGLMITEAFF. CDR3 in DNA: TGTGCCAGCAGCTTCCGGGGCCTGATGATCACTGAAGCTTTCTTT.

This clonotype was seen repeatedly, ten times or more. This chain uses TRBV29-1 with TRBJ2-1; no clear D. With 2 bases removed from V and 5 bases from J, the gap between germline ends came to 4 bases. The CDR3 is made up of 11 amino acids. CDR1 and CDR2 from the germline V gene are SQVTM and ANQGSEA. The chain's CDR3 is CSVENNNEQFF. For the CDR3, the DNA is TGCAGCGTTGAAAATAACAATGAGCAGTTCTTC.

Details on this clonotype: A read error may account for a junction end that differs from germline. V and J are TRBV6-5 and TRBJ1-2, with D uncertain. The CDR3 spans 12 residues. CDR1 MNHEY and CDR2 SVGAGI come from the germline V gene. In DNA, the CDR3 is TGTACCAGCAGTCTGACCGGCTATGACTACACCTTC. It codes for CTSSLTGYDYTF.

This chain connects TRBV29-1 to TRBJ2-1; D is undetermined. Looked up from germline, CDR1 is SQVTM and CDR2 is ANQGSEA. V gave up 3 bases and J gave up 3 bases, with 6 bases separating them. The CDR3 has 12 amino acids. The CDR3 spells CSVDYDYNEQFF. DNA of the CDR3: TGCAGCGTTGATTACGACTACAATGAGCAGTTCTTC.

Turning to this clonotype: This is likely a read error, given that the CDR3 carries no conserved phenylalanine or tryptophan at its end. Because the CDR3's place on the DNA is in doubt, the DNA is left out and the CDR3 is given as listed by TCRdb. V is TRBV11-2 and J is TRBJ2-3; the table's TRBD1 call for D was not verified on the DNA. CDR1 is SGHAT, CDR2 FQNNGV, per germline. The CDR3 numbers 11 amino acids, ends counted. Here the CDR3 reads CASGDPDTQYL.